This T cell receptor (beta chain) stems from a study of T cells after posttransplantation cyclophosphamide. Busulfan-fludarabine conditioning, marrow transplant, and cyclophosphamide on days +3 and +4 were administered. This table comes from immunoSEQ multiplex PCR, and its TCRdb copy is limited to in-frame clones, with some not included. The top ten clones hold 7.5% to 10% of a sample with around 37,000 clones, around 80% of them seen once. V lost 5 bases, J lost 4 bases, and 17 bases lay in between. This CDR3 is built from 15 residues. Germline CDR1 is SEHNR and CDR2 is FQNEAQ (reference sequence).

V gene TRBV7-9 combines with J gene TRBJ2-5; tentatively, D is TRBD2 (5 bases). The receptor was isolated from a female patient in her 40s who received an allogeneic stem cell transplant from a related donor, was CMV-positive, and had no GVHD. Part of the T cells may come from the graft donor. Source: CD4+ T cells sorted from blood, taken around 2,000 days after a stem cell transplant with posttransplant cyclophosphamide. The CDR3 sequence: CASSPGGPSSETQYF. CDR3 in DNA: TGTGCCAGCAGCCCCGGAGGTCCTAGCTCAGAGACCCAGTACTTC.